These 19 T cell receptor beta chains were all obtained from the same sample, sequenced in a study of cytomegalovirus exposure and HLA in healthy donors. The PCR used 60 Vbeta and 13 Jbeta primers. Repertoires were generated with immunoSEQ multiplex PCR, while TCRdb's copy carries only in-frame clones and drops some. The table has around 140,000 clones, roughly 80% seen once. Source material: PBMCs. These receptors originate from a woman aged 30 to 39 in good health and CMV-seronegative.

V gene TRBV7-2 combines with J gene TRBJ2-5; D gene ambiguous. Looked up from germline, CDR1 is SGHTA and CDR2 is FQGNSA. Trimming stripped 3 bases from V and 7 bases from J, with 6 bases between. The CDR3 loop spans 11 amino acids. DNA of the CDR3: TGTGCCAGCAGCTTTAGAGGGACCCAGTACTTC. Protein product: CASSFRGTQYF.

The chain is built from TRBV7-3 and TRBJ1-1, with D maybe TRBD1 (5 bases). Germline values: CDR1 SGHTA, CDR2 FQGTGA. Deletions cut 4 bases from V and 3 bases from J, with 9 bases between. This CDR3 is built from 13 residues. DNA of the CDR3: TGTGCCAGCAGCTGGGGCAGGGACACTGAAGCTTTCTTT. Its protein is CASSWGRDTEAFF. Full variable domain (remainder filled in from reference TRBV7-3 and TRBJ1-1): GAGVSQTPSNKVTEKGKYVELRCDPISGHTALYWYRQSLGQGPEFLIYFQGTGAADDSGLPNDRFFAVRPEGSVSTLKIQRTERGDSAVYLCASSWGRDTEAFFGQGTRLTVV.

The chain carries TRBV7-9 and TRBJ2-1, with TRBD1 identical over 7 bases. Germline CDR1 SEHNR, CDR2 FQNEAQ (reference sequence). This CDR3 has 16 residues. J lost 7 bases, V lost 5 bases, and 14 bases had no gene match. CDR3: CASSGRTGSGINEQFF. Here the CDR3 DNA reads TGTGCCAGCAGCGGACGGACAGGTAGTGGGATAAATGAGCAGTTCTTC.

This clone was observed at least ten times. The chain carries TRBV5-1 and TRBJ2-7; D might be TRBD2 (5 bases). The V end lost 2 bases, the J end lost 2 bases, and 14 bases lay between the germline ends. The V gene's germline CDR1 is SGHRS and CDR2 YFSETQ. This CDR3 has 15 amino acids. CDR3 nucleotide sequence: TGCGCCAGCAGCTTTTCGACGGGAAGCCCCTACGAGCAGTACTTC. This gives the protein CASSFSTGSPYEQYF. Full variable domain (outside the CDR3, taken from reference TRBV5-1 and TRBJ2-7): KAGVTQTPRYLIKTRGQQVTLSCSPISGHRSVSWYQQTPGQGLQFLFEYFSETQRNKGNFPGRFSGRQFSNSRSEMNVSTLELGDSALYLCASSFSTGSPYEQYFGPGTRLTVT.

The chain employs TRBV15 and TRBJ1-2; weak D call: TRBD1 (6 bases). CDR1 is LNHNV and CDR2 is YYDKDF in the germline V gene (reference sequence). The CDR3 contains 14 residues. Trimming shortened V by 1 base and J by 3 bases, and 9 bases separated the two germline ends. CDR3 sequence reads: CATSRAGADYGYTF. The CDR3 DNA sequence: TGTGCCACCAGCAGAGCAGGGGCGGACTATGGCTACACCTTC.

The V and J genes are TRBV29-1 and TRBJ1-2; D may be TRBD1 (5 bases). Per germline, CDR1 SQVTM and CDR2 ANQGSEA. The germline V and J ends were trimmed by 6 bases and 3 bases, with 8 bases remaining between them. The CDR3 spans 11 residues. The CDR3 DNA follows: TGCAGCGTCCTGACAGACTATGGCTACACCTTC. Amino acids: CSVLTDYGYTF.

The chain carries TRBV28 and TRBJ1-2, with 7 bases lining up with TRBD1. CDR3 length: 14 residues. Germline lookup yields CDR1 MDHEN and CDR2 SYDVKM. Trimming removed 3 bases from V and 2 bases from J; junction bases left unmatched: 3. The CDR3 is CASSFPDRNYGYTF. In DNA form, the CDR3 reads TGTGCCAGCAGTTTTCCGGACAGGAACTATGGCTACACCTTC.

The chain has TRBV27 and TRBJ2-4; 16 bases fit TRBD2. This CDR3 region has 17 residues. Unmatched junction bases numbered 5, after V lost 8 bases and J lost 1 base. The germline CDR1 and CDR2 sequences are MNHEY and SMNVEV (reference sequence). CDR3 residues: CASRGLAGGPAKNIQYF. CDR3 nucleotide sequence: TGTGCCAGCCGGGGACTAGCGGGAGGGCCGGCCAAAAACATTCAGTACTTC.

The J gene is TRBJ2-1, the V gene TRBV15; TRBD1 might be the D (6 bases). Trimming stripped 1 base from V and 9 bases from J, with 16 bases between. Germline V gene lookup returns CDR1 LNHNV and CDR2 YYDKDF (reference sequence). The CDR3 is 15 residues long. DNA of the CDR3: TGTGCCACCAGCAGAGCGGACAGTGGGAAGGGTGAGCAGTTCTTC. It is translated as CATSRADSGKGEQFF.

This chain uses TRBV7-6 with TRBJ2-7; TRBD1 aligns across 9 bases. The germline CDR1 and CDR2 sequences are SGHVS and FNYEAQ. The CDR3 is made up of 16 amino acids. V shed 3 bases, J shed 3 bases, and the junction held 9 bases outside the gene matches. This chain's CDR3 is CASSFTPGTGLYEQYF. CDR3 bases: TGTGCCAGCAGCTTTACCCCCGGGACAGGGCTCTACGAGCAGTACTTC.

V is TRBV18 and J is TRBJ1-1; D gene unclear. The CDR3 runs to 12 residues. V lost 8 bases to trimming and J lost 6 bases, with 13 bases between them. CDR1 and CDR2 from the germline V gene are KGHSH and LQKENI. The CDR3, as DNA: TGTGCCAGCCGTATGAGGGAGGCTGAAGCTTTCTTT. This sequence encodes CASRMREAEAFF.

This chain's CDR3 is CASSPTRQMNTEAFF. CDR3 nucleotide sequence: TGTGCCAGCTCACCTACAAGACAGATGAACACTGAAGCTTTCTTT. This chain connects TRBV18 to TRBJ1-1; the D gene is possibly TRBD1 (5 bases). Trimming shortened V by 3 bases and J by 0 bases, and 11 bases separated the two germline ends. This CDR3 has 15 residues. From germline, CDR1 is KGHSH and CDR2 LQKENI.

This clone has only one observation. The rearrangement joins TRBV5-1 to TRBJ2-7, with D perhaps matching TRBD1 (5 bases). Trimming cost V 2 bases and J 6 bases, with 12 bases left between them. The CDR3 runs to 13 residues. From germline, CDR1 is SGHRS and CDR2 YFSETQ. CDR3 loop: CASSFSQGREQYF. For the CDR3, the DNA is TGCGCCAGCAGCTTTTCCCAGGGCCGCGAGCAGTACTTC.

This clone was detected only once. The chain joins TRBV2 to TRBJ2-1; maybe TRBD1 (5 bases). The germline V gene encodes CDR1 SNHLY and CDR2 FYNNEI. CDR3 length equals 15 residues. Trimming pared 3 bases from V and 4 bases from J, leaving 13 bases between. The CDR3 protein is CASSDRDGLYNEQFF. The CDR3 coding sequence is TGTGCCAGCAGTGACAGGGATGGTTTATACAATGAGCAGTTCTTC.

V and J are TRBV9 and TRBJ1-6; D uncertain. The CDR3 is 14 residues long. Germline V gene sequence: CDR1 SGDLS, CDR2 YYNGEE. V lost 3 bases and J 10 bases, leaving 14 bases between the germline ends. Here the CDR3 DNA reads TGTGCCAGCAGCGCCACCGTTGGAGAATCACCCCTCCACTTT. Translating it yields CASSATVGESPLHF.

The rearrangement joins TRBV27 to TRBJ2-2; the match to TRBD2 covers 10 bases. The V gene end was trimmed by 3 bases and the J gene end by 6 bases; junction bases not matched to a gene: 4. CDR1 is MNHEY and CDR2 is SMNVEV in the germline V gene (reference sequence). CDR3 length: 15 residues. The CDR3 sequence is CASSFIGTSAGELFF. CDR3 nucleotides: TGTGCCAGCAGTTTTATTGGGACTAGCGCCGGGGAGCTGTTTTTT.

V usage is TRBV5-1 and J usage is TRBJ1-1, with TRBD1 identical over 8 bases. CDR1 and CDR2 from the germline V gene are SGHRS and YFSETQ. CDR3 length equals 14 residues. V shed 3 bases, J shed 3 bases, and the junction held 4 bases outside the gene matches. The CDR3 DNA sequence: TGCGCCAGCAGCTGGGACAGGTGGGACACTGAAGCTTTCTTT. Its translation is CASSWDRWDTEAFF.

This clone was seen more than once but under ten times. V usage is TRBV6-1 and J usage is TRBJ1-2; 10 nucleotides align to TRBD1. This CDR3 spans 15 amino acids. The junction had 8 bases not matched to a gene; V was cut back by 5 bases and J by 5 bases. Germline loops: CDR1 MNHNS, CDR2 SASEGT. The CDR3 DNA follows: TGTGCCAGCAGTCCCGGGACAGGGGTCCAATATGGCTACACCTTC. It codes for CASSPGTGVQYGYTF.

V and J are TRBV19 and TRBJ2-6; D is unresolved. Germline V gene sequence: CDR1 LNHDA, CDR2 SQIVND (reference sequence). V dropped 7 bases and J dropped 4 bases, with 14 bases sitting between them. The CDR3 runs 15 residues. The CDR3 DNA follows: TGTGCCAGTATTTCGTCCGGTACCGGGGCCAACGTCCTGACTTTC. Translating it yields CASISSGTGANVLTF.